The present TCR beta chain was sequenced within a study of shared clonotypes between healthy human individuals. Study in general: A couple of female and a few male donors aged 18 to 49 were enrolled.

General study results and limits: Across subsets, estimated richness was generally greater for naive than for memory populations. The diversity represented, both genetic and in exposure history, was limited by few donors.

Profiled with immunoSEQ multiplex PCR; TCRdb holds only in-frame clones, not every one. Here the sample spans 2 million to 3 million clones, under 95% being singletons. Subsets obtained from CD4+ cells comprised CD45RA+ naive and CD45RA-negative memory cells. The length of the CDR3 is 17 residues. Trimming cost V 0 bases and J 0 bases, with 11 bases left between them. Germline CDR1 KGHSH, CDR2 LQKENI. Notes on this clone: Its antigen is currently unknown.

This clonotype originated in a man between 18 and 29 years old in good health. Some clones in this sample may be carry-over from other donors' samples. Sample: naive CD4+ T cells from PBMCs. Stated subset: CD45RA+ positively selected. The rearrangement links TRBV18 to TRBJ1-4; tentatively, D is TRBD1 (5 bases). CDR3 loop: CASSPPRAQATNEKLFF. The CDR3, as DNA: TGTGCCAGCTCACCACCGAGGGCACAGGCAACTAATGAAAAACTGTTTTTT.